Presented here are 18 T cell receptor beta chains from one specimen sequenced in a study of T cells in Graves' hyperthyroidism and ophthalmopathy. What was amplified from RNA transcripts were TCR beta CDR3 regions. A first-round RT-PCR of the TCR CDR3 used the HTBI primer set. TCRdb re-analysed the multiplex PCR reads in MiXCR, keeping a single row per CDR3 protein. The sample carries 190,000 or so distinct CDR3 sequences, approximately 20% recorded once. The specimen was blood. These TCRs come from a man aged 35 to 55 with Graves' hyperthyroidism.

J is TRBJ1-2 and V is TRBV6-2 or TRBV6-3; TRBD1 agrees at 12 bases. The J segment lost 8 bases and the V segment lost 5 bases, leaving 12 bases of the junction unmatched. The CDR3 runs to 16 residues. Germline CDR1 is MNHEY and CDR2 is SVGEGT. DNA for the CDR3: TGTGCCAGCAGTCCCCCGGGACAGGGGGCCGCGGACGGCTACACCTTC. It encodes CASSPPGQGAADGYTF.

This clonotype was picked up many times. The chain's CDR3 is CASSSGVGRSYNEQFF. In nucleotides, the CDR3 is TGCGCCAGCAGCAGCGGGGTAGGGAGATCCTACAATGAGCAGTTCTTC. The chain combines TRBV5-1 with TRBJ2-1; 7 bases agree with TRBD2. The CDR3 has 16 residues. The germline gives CDR1 SGHRS, CDR2 YFSETQ. J lost 1 base, V lost 4 bases, and 8 bases had no gene match.

This clonotype was recorded many times. The gene calls are TRBV7-3 and TRBJ2-7; TRBD2 agrees at 7 bases. Germline V lookup: CDR1 SGHTA, CDR2 FQGTGA. The trim removed 5 bases at V and 2 bases at J, leaving 6 bases unmatched. This CDR3 comprises 14 residues. The CDR3 nucleotides read TGTGCCAGCAGCCCGGGCGGGGGTCCCTACGAGCAGTACTTC. Its translation is CASSPGGGPYEQYF. Together with reference TRBV7-3 and TRBJ2-7, the CDR3 gives the full variable domain: GAGVSQTPSNKVTEKGKYVELRCDPISGHTALYWYRQSLGQGPEFLIYFQGTGAADDSGLPNDRFFAVRPEGSVSTLKIQRTERGDSAVYLCASSPGGGPYEQYFGPGTRLTVT.

The chain recombines TRBV15 with TRBJ1-1; D may be TRBD1 (5 bases). Germline assignment: CDR1 LNHNV and CDR2 YYDKDF (reference sequence). CDR3 size: 14 residues. V lost 1 base, J lost 5 bases, and 11 bases lay in between. The CDR3, as DNA: TGTGCCACCAGCAGAGGACAGACGGAGACTGAAGCTTTCTTT. It yields the protein CATSRGQTETEAFF.

This clonotype was observed many times. The chain combines TRBV18 with TRBJ2-7; 7 positions match TRBD2. This CDR3 is built from 13 residues. Unmatched junction bases numbered 7, after V lost 6 bases and J lost 5 bases. Germline loops: CDR1 KGHSH, CDR2 LQKENI. The CDR3 DNA reads TGTGCCAGCTCTCCTCACGCGGGGGACGAGCAGTACTTC. Translated: CASSPHAGDEQYF.

This clonotype was picked up many times. The J gene is TRBJ2-1, the V gene TRBV13; 10 bases align to TRBD2. V dropped 4 bases and J dropped 8; count of bases not matched to a gene: 11. The germline V gene encodes CDR1 PRHDT and CDR2 FYEKMQ (reference sequence). The CDR3 runs 16 residues. This chain's CDR3 is CASSSLGTSESDEQFF. CDR3 coding DNA: TGTGCCAGCAGCTCCCTCGGGACTAGCGAGTCGGATGAGCAGTTCTTC.

J is TRBJ2-2 and V is TRBV19; D uncertain. The CDR3 extends over 15 amino acids. Germline values: CDR1 LNHDA, CDR2 SQIVND (reference sequence). The V end lost 3 bases, the J end lost 0 bases, and 8 bases lay between the germline ends. CDR3 residues: CASSIRASNTGELFF. The CDR3 DNA sequence: TGTGCCAGTAGTATTCGGGCGTCGAACACCGGGGAGCTGTTTTTT.

This clonotype was seen many times. This chain joins TRBV5-1 and TRBJ2-7; tentatively, D is TRBD1 (5 bases). This CDR3 is 14 amino acids long. V was pared by 4 bases and J by 0 bases, with 11 bases between. Germline V lookup: CDR1 SGHRS, CDR2 YFSETQ. CDR3 sequence reads: CASSLRASSYEQYF. CDR3 coding DNA: TGCGCCAGCAGCCTCAGGGCTTCCTCCTACGAGCAGTACTTC.

This clonotype was counted only a few times. This chain uses TRBV5-1 with TRBJ2-2, with no clear D. This CDR3 has 16 amino acids. Germline CDR1 SGHRS, CDR2 YFSETQ. Trimming stripped 4 bases from V and 0 bases from J, with 13 bases between. For the CDR3, the DNA is TGCGCCAGCAGCCGATACAGCGAATCGAACACCGGGGAGCTGTTTTTT. Its protein product is CASSRYSESNTGELFF.

This clonotype has more than one count but fewer than ten. This chain uses TRBV29-1 with TRBJ1-1; 7 bases are shared with TRBD1. V lost 6 bases and J lost 1; bases outside the gene matches: 11. The germline CDR1 and CDR2 sequences are SQVTM and ANQGSEA. CDR3 length: 15 residues. Here the CDR3 reads CSVTRDNRGNTEAFF. CDR3 in DNA: TGCAGCGTAACCCGGGACAACAGGGGGAACACTGAAGCTTTCTTT.

This clonotype was seen a handful of times. The V gene is TRBV9, the J gene TRBJ2-5; a weak D match, TRBD2 (5 bases). Trimming took off 0 bases at V and 4 bases at J, with 13 bases between the two ends. There are 15 residues in the CDR3. From germline, CDR1 is SGDLS and CDR2 YYNGEE. The CDR3 region is CASSVGGHLVETQYF. In DNA, the CDR3 is TGTGCCAGCAGCGTAGGAGGGCATTTAGTAGAGACCCAGTACTTC.

The table lists this clonotype with many counts. CDR3 bases: TGTGCCAGCAGCTTCGGGTCCGCAGGGGACTATGGCTACACCTTC. Translated: CASSFGSAGDYGYTF. The V and J genes are TRBV5-5 and TRBJ1-2; D possibly corresponds to TRBD1 (6 bases). CDR3 length equals 15 residues. V was trimmed by 2 bases and J by 3 bases, leaving 14 bases between them. Germline assignment: CDR1 SGHKS and CDR2 YYEKEE (reference sequence).

At least ten counts were recorded for this clonotype. The chain has TRBV15 and TRBJ1-1; D is unresolved. This CDR3 contains 14 residues. V shed 0 bases and J shed 0 bases, with 5 bases lying between them. Germline values: CDR1 LNHNV, CDR2 YYDKDF (reference sequence). In DNA form, the CDR3 reads TGTGCCACCAGCAGAGAATACATGAACACTGAAGCTTTCTTT. Translated: CATSREYMNTEAFF.

This clonotype was observed at least ten times. V is TRBV3-1 and J is TRBJ2-3, with TRBD2 identical over 7 bases. Germline V gene data show CDR1 as LGHDT and CDR2 as YNNKEL (reference sequence). V lost 0 bases and J lost 4; bases outside the gene matches: 13. CDR3 size: 18 residues. CDR3: CASSQEFPSGGGSDTQYF. For the CDR3, the DNA is TGTGCCAGCAGCCAAGAGTTTCCCTCGGGGGGTGGTTCAGATACGCAGTATTTT.

This clonotype turned up a few times. V is TRBV11-2 and J is TRBJ2-2; TRBD1 agrees at 9 bases. This CDR3 is 20 amino acids long. Trimming removed 5 bases from V and 6 bases from J; junction bases left unmatched: 22. Germline-derived CDR1 and CDR2 are SGHAT and FQNNGV. DNA for the CDR3: TGTGCCAGCAGCCATCGATTGGGTCGCTACGGGACAGGGTTGGCCGGGGAGCTGTTTTTT. Encoded protein: CASSHRLGRYGTGLAGELFF.

This clonotype showed up many times. The rearrangement uses TRBV6-1 and TRBJ1-2; 9 bases agree with TRBD1. Germline V CDR1 and CDR2: MNHNS, SASEGT. The ends lost 5 bases at V and 1 base at J; junction bases unmatched: 8. The CDR3 loop spans 16 amino acids. CDR3 sequence: CASSPNRGRINYGYTF. CDR3 bases: TGTGCCAGCAGTCCTAACAGGGGGCGCATTAACTATGGCTACACCTTC.

This clonotype came up many times. This sequence joins TRBV6-2 or TRBV6-3 and TRBJ1-5; D unclear. The V end was cut by 4 bases, the J end by 2 bases, with 12 bases between. The CDR3 is made up of 15 amino acids. Germline CDR1 is MNHEY and CDR2 is SVGEGT. The CDR3 spells CASSSETRGNQPQHF. Written as DNA, the CDR3 is TGTGCCAGCAGTTCCGAAACAAGGGGCAATCAGCCCCAGCATTTT.

This clonotype was counted only a few times. The chain recombines TRBV5-1 with TRBJ2-5, with D unresolved. The CDR3 length is 13 residues. Germline loops: CDR1 SGHRS, CDR2 YFSETQ. Trimming cost V 1 base and J 5 bases, with 9 bases left between them. The chain's CDR3 is CASSLSNGETQYF. CDR3 coding DNA: TGCGCCAGCAGCTTGAGTAATGGGGAGACCCAGTACTTC.